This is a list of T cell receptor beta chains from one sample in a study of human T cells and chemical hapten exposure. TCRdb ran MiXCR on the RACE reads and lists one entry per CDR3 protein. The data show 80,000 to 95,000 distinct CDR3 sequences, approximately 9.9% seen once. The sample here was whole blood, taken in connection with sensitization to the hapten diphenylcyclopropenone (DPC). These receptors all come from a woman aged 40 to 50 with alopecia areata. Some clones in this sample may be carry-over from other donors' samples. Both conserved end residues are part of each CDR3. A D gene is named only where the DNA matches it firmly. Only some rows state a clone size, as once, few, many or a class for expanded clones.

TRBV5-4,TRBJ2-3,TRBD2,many,CASRPPGLAGLSTDTQYF,TGTGCCAGCAGACCTCCGGGACTAGCGGGCCTTAGCACAGATACGCAGTATTTT
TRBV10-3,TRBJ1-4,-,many,CAISDGQGYNEKLFF,TGTGCCATCAGTGACGGGCAGGGATACAATGAAAAACTGTTTTTT
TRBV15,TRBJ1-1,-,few,CATSRQGWTEAFF,TGTGCCACCAGCAGACAGGGTTGGACTGAAGCTTTCTTT
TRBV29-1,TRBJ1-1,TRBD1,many,CSVEETDRGSMNTEAFF,TGCAGCGTTGAAGAGACAGACAGGGGAAGCATGAACACTGAAGCTTTCTTT
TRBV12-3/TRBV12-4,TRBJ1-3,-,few,CASSSPNMGLGNTIYF,TGTGCCAGCAGTTCCCCCAACATGGGCCTGGGAAACACCATATATTTT
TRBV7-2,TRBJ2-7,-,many,CASSFGPAQGEQYF,TGTGCCAGCAGCTTCGGTCCGGCACAGGGAGAGCAGTACTTC
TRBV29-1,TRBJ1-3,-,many,CSVGVGAGNTIYF,TGCAGCGTTGGTGTGGGAGCTGGAAACACCATATATTTT
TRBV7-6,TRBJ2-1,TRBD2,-,CASSLALAGGYNVQFF,TGTGCCAGCAGCTTAGCCCTAGCGGGGGGGTACAATGTGCAGTTCTTC
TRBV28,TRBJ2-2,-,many,CASRDGGETGELFF,TGTGCCAGCAGGGACGGGGGCGAAACCGGGGAGCTGTTTTTT
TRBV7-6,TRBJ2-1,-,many,CASSSRRDSIYNEQFF,TGTGCCAGCAGCTCCCGCCGGGACTCGATCTACAATGAGCAGTTCTTC
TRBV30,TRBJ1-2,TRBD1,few,CAWSLRGTAAYGYTF,TGTGCCTGGAGTTTGAGGGGGACAGCCGCCTATGGCTACACCTTC
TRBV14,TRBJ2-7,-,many,CASSQAPLASYEQYF,TGTGCCAGCAGCCAAGCCCCCTTAGCCTCCTACGAGCAGTACTTC
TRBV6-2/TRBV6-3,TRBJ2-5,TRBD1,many,CASSSRATKDRDKETQYF,TGTGCCAGCAGTTCCCGGGCCACAAAGGACAGGGATAAAGAGACCCAGTACTTC
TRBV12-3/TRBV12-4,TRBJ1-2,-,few,CASTMTDYYGYTF,TGTGCCAGCACCATGACAGACTACTATGGCTACACCTTC
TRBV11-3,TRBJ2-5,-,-,CASSQGRHQETQYF,TGTGCCAGCAGCCAAGGGAGGCATCAAGAGACCCAGTACTTC
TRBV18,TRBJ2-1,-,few,CASSPLVVGYNEQFF,TGTGCCAGCTCACCCTTGGTGGTCGGGTACAATGAGCAGTTCTTC
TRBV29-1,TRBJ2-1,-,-,CSVYRDGNNEQFF,TGCAGCGTGTACCGGGACGGTAACAATGAGCAGTTCTTC
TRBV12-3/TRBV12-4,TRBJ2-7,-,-,CASRASTDPRSYEQYF,TGTGCCAGCAGGGCCTCGACAGATCCACGCTCCTACGAGCAGTACTTC
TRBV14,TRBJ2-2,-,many,CASSQVQTGELFF,TGTGCCAGCAGCCAAGTCCAGACCGGGGAGCTGTTTTTT
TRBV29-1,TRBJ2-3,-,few,CSVGDLRSDTQYF,TGCAGCGTTGGGGACCTAAGGTCAGATACGCAGTATTTT
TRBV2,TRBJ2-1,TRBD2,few,CASRKTTSGGPNNEQFF,TGTGCCAGCAGGAAAACGACTAGCGGGGGGCCGAACAATGAGCAGTTCTTC
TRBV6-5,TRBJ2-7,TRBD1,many,CASSQQGLASYEQYF,TGTGCCAGCAGTCAACAGGGGCTCGCTTCCTACGAGCAGTACTTC
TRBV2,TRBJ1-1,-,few,CASSELGAANTEAFF,TGTGCCAGCAGTGAGTTAGGGGCTGCCAACACTGAAGCTTTCTTT
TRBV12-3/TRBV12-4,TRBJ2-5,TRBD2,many,CASSSTSGGGETQYF,TGTGCCAGCAGCTCGACTAGCGGGGGTGGAGAGACCCAGTACTTC
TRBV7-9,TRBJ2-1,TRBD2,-,CASTAWMGGSYNEQFF,TGTGCCAGCACCGCCTGGATGGGGGGGTCTTACAATGAGCAGTTCTTC
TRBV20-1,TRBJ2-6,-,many,CSAETGRGSGANVLTF,TGCAGTGCCGAAACGGGGCGCGGCTCTGGGGCCAACGTCCTGACTTTC
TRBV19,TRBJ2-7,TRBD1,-,CASSPGTGFYEQYF,TGTGCCAGTAGCCCCGGGACAGGGTTCTACGAGCAGTACTTC
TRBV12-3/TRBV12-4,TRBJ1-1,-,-,CASSLLVEWTEAFF,TGTGCCAGCAGTTTACTTGTCGAATGGACTGAAGCTTTCTTT
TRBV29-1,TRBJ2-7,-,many,CSVEDPTGPTPHEQYF,TGCAGCGTTGAAGACCCAACGGGACCGACTCCCCACGAGCAGTACTTC
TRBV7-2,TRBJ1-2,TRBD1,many,CASSSRGKDGYTF,TGTGCCAGCAGCTCCAGGGGGAAGGATGGCTACACCTTC
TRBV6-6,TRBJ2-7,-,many,CASTRDNAYEQYF,TGTGCCAGCACCCGAGACAACGCCTACGAGCAGTACTTC
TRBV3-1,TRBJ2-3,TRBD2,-,CASSLTSGRFITDTQYF,TGTGCCAGCAGCCTGACTAGCGGGAGATTTATTACAGATACGCAGTATTTT
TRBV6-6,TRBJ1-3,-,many,CASSPPRGVRGNTIYF,TGTGCCAGCAGTCCCCCCCGCGGGGTAAGAGGAAACACCATATATTTT
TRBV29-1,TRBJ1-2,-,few,CSVEHSPNYGYTF,TGCAGCGTTGAGCATTCCCCTAACTATGGCTACACCTTC
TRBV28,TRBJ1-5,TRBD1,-,CASLPPSGTDSNQPQHF,TGTGCCAGCCTCCCACCTTCCGGGACAGATAGCAATCAGCCCCAGCATTTT
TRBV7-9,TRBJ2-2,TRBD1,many,CASTRGTGANTGELFF,TGTGCCAGCACGCGAGGGACAGGGGCGAACACCGGGGAGCTGTTTTTT
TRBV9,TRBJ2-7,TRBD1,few,CASSHSQDRPYEQYF,TGTGCCAGCAGCCATAGCCAGGACAGGCCCTACGAGCAGTACTTC
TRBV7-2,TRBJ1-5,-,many,CASSLQSQPQHF,TGTGCCAGCAGCTTACAATCGCAGCCCCAGCATTTT
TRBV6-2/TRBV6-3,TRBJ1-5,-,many,CASTRMGQSNQPQHF,TGTGCCAGCACCCGAATGGGGCAGAGCAATCAGCCCCAGCATTTT
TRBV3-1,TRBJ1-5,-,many,CASSPSQDQPQHF,TGTGCCAGCAGTCCAAGTCAGGATCAGCCCCAGCATTTT
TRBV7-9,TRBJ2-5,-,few,CASSLPLGLGNQETQYF,TGTGCCAGCAGCCTACCCCTAGGCCTCGGTAACCAAGAGACCCAGTACTTC
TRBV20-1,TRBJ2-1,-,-,CSASQRATYNEQFF,TGCAGTGCTAGTCAGCGGGCAACCTACAATGAGCAGTTCTTC
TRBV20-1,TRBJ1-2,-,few,CSERASPNYGYTF,TGCAGTGAGAGGGCAAGTCCTAACTATGGCTACACCTTC
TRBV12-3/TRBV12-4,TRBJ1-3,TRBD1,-,CANSLYRTGGNGNTIYF,TGTGCCAACAGTTTATATAGGACAGGGGGAAATGGAAACACCATATATTTT
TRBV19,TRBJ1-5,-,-,CASSKEVNQPQHF,TGTGCCAGTAGTAAGGAGGTCAATCAGCCCCAGCATTTT
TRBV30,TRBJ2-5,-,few,CAWIPLTGETQYF,TGTGCCTGGATCCCCCTGACAGGAGAGACCCAGTACTTC
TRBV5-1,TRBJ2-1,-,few,CASSSRGLARHEQFF,TGCGCCAGCAGCTCCCGCGGCCTAGCGAGGCATGAGCAGTTCTTC
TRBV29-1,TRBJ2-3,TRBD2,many,CSVVLLAGGTDTQYF,TGCAGCGTAGTCCTACTAGCGGGGGGAACAGATACGCAGTATTTT
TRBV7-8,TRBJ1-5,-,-,CASSYGYSNQPQHF,TGTGCCAGCAGCTACGGCTATAGCAATCAGCCCCAGCATTTT
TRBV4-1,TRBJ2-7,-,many,CASSQVLLGPYEQYF,TGCGCCAGCAGCCAAGTGCTCCTTGGACCCTACGAGCAGTACTTC
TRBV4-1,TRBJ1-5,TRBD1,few,CASSQGILGVGTGVSQPQHF,TGCGCCAGCAGCCAGGGGATATTGGGTGTTGGGACAGGGGTGAGTCAGCCCCAGCATTTT
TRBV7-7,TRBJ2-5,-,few,CASSPGRYEETQYF,TGTGCTAGCAGCCCGGGACGGTACGAAGAGACCCAGTACTTC
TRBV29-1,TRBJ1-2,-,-,CSARSRQDINYGYTF,TGCAGCGCTCGGTCTCGGCAGGATATTAACTATGGCTACACCTTC